This paragraph reports one TCR beta chain. The trim removed 0 bases at V and 0 bases at J, leaving 5 bases unmatched. The length of the CDR3 is 17 residues. CDR1 SGHKS and CDR2 YYEKEE come from the germline V gene (reference sequence). This sample was included in a study of blood T cell repertoires in COVID-19. Produced via immunoSEQ multiplex PCR; TCRdb's table is partial and in-frame only. The sample lists a few hundred thousand clones, roughly 85% seen once, with about 2.3% in the top ten. This sequence was found in a woman aged 45-60 years who had recovered from COVID-19. Sequenced material: PBMCs or T cells enriched from blood (not recorded which). V and J are TRBV5-5 and TRBJ2-1; 8 bases are a match to TRBD1. CDR3 region: CASSLDRGASSYNEQFF. CDR3 bases: TGTGCCAGCAGCTTGGACAGGGGGGCTAGCTCCTACAATGAGCAGTTCTTC.